The present T cell receptor beta chain was sequenced within a study of CD8+CD57+ T cells in acquired aplastic anemia. Study background: The study obtained an average of roughly 2.9 ug of DNA from sorted CD4+ and CD8+ cells.

This clonotype was seen a few times. An expansion of CD8+CD57+ cells by flow cytometry had been shown in patients chosen for sequencing. Severe acquired aplastic anemia was present in all patients. The template used for profiling TCR beta VDJ and CDR3 was genomic DNA. Using its own MiXCR run on the reads, TCRdb lists one record per CDR3 protein. The sample carries roughly 290,000 distinct CDR3 sequences, under 65% recorded once. CDR1 is LNHNV and CDR2 is YYDKDF in the germline V gene (reference sequence). The V and J ends lost 3 bases and 1 base respectively, with 9 bases between them. The CDR3 contains 14 residues.

This chain uses TRBV15 with TRBJ2-5; maybe TRBD2 (6 bases). Material: sorted CD4+, CD8+, or CD8+CD57+ T cells (not recorded which) from PBMCs. The origin of this receptor is a human donor with aplastic anemia. CDR3 loop: CATSSPGGQETQYF. CDR3 coding DNA: TGTGCCACCAGCAGTCCCGGGGGCCAAGAGACCCAGTACTTC.